Listed below are T cell receptor beta chains from one sample, sequenced in a study of identifying expanded T cells in peripheral blood. The table came from immunoSEQ multiplex PCR; TCRdb's copy has only in-frame clones and leaves some out. The data hold fewer than 55,000 clones, with 70% to 85% observed a single time. Sample: blood. Source of these receptors: a person between 18 and 70 years old in good health. The CDR3 runs from the conserved cysteine through the conserved F or W. The order of the fields is V gene, J gene, clone size, D gene, CDR3 protein, CDR3 DNA. The D gene is left open where the match is weak. Expanded clones get a size class; other rows say once, few or many, or leave the size out.

TRBV12-5	TRBJ1-1	-	TRBD1	CASGLFTGAGNTEAFF	TGTGCTAGTGGACTTTTTACAGGGGCAGGGAACACTGAAGCTTTCTTT
TRBV19	TRBJ2-1	-	TRBD1	CASSISPGQGLVDEQFF	TGTGCCAGTAGTATCTCCCCAGGACAGGGGCTGGTGGATGAGCAGTTCTTC
TRBV7-2	TRBJ2-1	-	TRBD1	CASSLAGTGAFEQFF	TGTGCCAGCAGCTTAGCCGGGACAGGGGCATTTGAGCAGTTCTTC
TRBV4-3	TRBJ1-1	-	-	CASSQAYQVPEAFF	TGCGCCAGCAGCCAAGCTTACCAGGTTCCTGAAGCTTTCTTT
TRBV13	TRBJ1-1	-	-	CASSLGGGRNTEAFF	TGTGCCAGCAGCCTAGGAGGGGGGCGAAACACTGAAGCTTTCTTT
TRBV10-2	TRBJ1-3	-	-	CASSEAPGNTIYF	TGCGCCAGCAGTGAGGCACCTGGAAACACCATATATTTT
TRBV6-1	TRBJ1-1	-	-	CASRSYIEAFF	TGTGCCAGCAGATCCTACATTGAAGCTTTCTTT
TRBV18	TRBJ1-2	few	-	CASSPLPGGGYTF	TGTGCCAGCTCACCGCTACCCGGGGGAGGCTACACCTTC
TRBV2	TRBJ1-2	once	TRBD1	CASSAGTEYGYTF	TGTGCCAGCAGTGCCGGGACAGAGTATGGCTACACCTTC
TRBV7-9	TRBJ2-5	-	-	CASSLAIGVRTQYF	TGTGCCAGCAGCTTAGCCATTGGGGTCCGGACCCAGTACTTC
TRBV10-1	TRBJ1-2	-	-	CASIIEAGHYGYTF	TGCGCCAGCATCATAGAGGCTGGGCACTATGGCTACACCTTC
TRBV6-1	TRBJ1-2	-	-	CASTNLWAGYYGYTF	TGTGCCAGCACCAACCTCTGGGCAGGATACTATGGCTACACCTTC
TRBV18	TRBJ1-3	-	-	CASINPSSGNTIYF	TGTGCGTCAATCAATCCCTCATCTGGAAACACCATATATTTT
TRBV7-9	TRBJ2-7	-	TRBD2	CASSPPNGASGAYEQYF	TGTGCCAGCAGCCCCCCCAACGGGGCTAGCGGCGCCTACGAGCAGTACTTC
TRBV2	TRBJ1-2	many	-	CASSEQGIDGYTF	TGTGCCAGCAGTGAACAGGGAATTGATGGCTACACCTTC
TRBV12-5	TRBJ2-6	-	TRBD1	CASGGDSALSGANVLTF	TGTGCTAGTGGGGGGGACAGTGCCCTCTCTGGGGCCAACGTCCTGACTTTC
TRBV11-2	TRBJ2-7	-	TRBD2	CASKSGSGKGSYEQYF	TGTGCCAGCAAGAGCGGGAGTGGAAAGGGCTCCTACGAGCAGTACTTC
TRBV6-5	TRBJ2-1	-	TRBD2	CASSYGLATYNEQFF	TGTGCCAGCAGTTATGGACTAGCGACCTACAATGAGCAGTTCTTC
TRBV2	TRBJ2-3	-	-	CASKPRGLTDTQYF	TGTGCCAGCAAACCAAGGGGCCTTACAGATACGCAGTATTTT
TRBV7-9	TRBJ2-3	-	TRBD1	CASSLRGQTDTQYF	TGTGCCAGCAGTCTCAGGGGGCAGACAGATACGCAGTATTTT
TRBV5-5	TRBJ2-3	few	-	CASSSLGRTDTQYF	TGTGCCAGCAGCTCACTAGGAAGAACAGATACGCAGTATTTT
TRBV18	TRBJ2-7	-	-	CASSPGAGQEQYF	TGTGCCAGCTCACCTGGGGCAGGGCAAGAGCAGTACTTC
TRBV5-1	TRBJ1-1	-	-	CASREQTNTEAFF	TGCGCCAGCAGGGAACAGACCAACACTGAAGCTTTCTTT
TRBV6-1	TRBJ2-2	-	TRBD1	CASSGYRGGGELFF	TGTGCCAGCAGTGGGTACAGGGGTGGGGGGGAGCTGTTTTTT
TRBV30	TRBJ2-5	-	TRBD2	CASSRGGQGETQYF	TGTGCCTCTTCGCGCGGGGGGCAAGGAGAGACCCAGTACTTC
TRBV6-5	TRBJ1-2	-	TRBD1	CASSYSRTGGGYGYTF	TGTGCCAGCAGTTACTCCAGGACAGGGGGTGGCTATGGCTACACCTTC
TRBV7-2	TRBJ2-3	-	-	CASSTGLRGSTDTQYF	TGTGCCAGCAGCACAGGACTACGGGGAAGCACAGATACGCAGTATTTT
TRBV28	TRBJ1-1	-	-	CASSLGQGFAAFF	TGTGCCAGCAGTTTAGGTCAGGGGTTTGCGGCTTTCTTT
TRBV4-1	TRBJ1-4	-	-	CASSQGPGTEKLFF	TGCGCCAGCAGCCAAGGCCCAGGGACTGAAAAACTGTTTTTT
TRBV29-1	TRBJ2-2	-	TRBD1	CSVYGQGVGTGELFF	TGCAGCGTGTACGGACAGGGTGTGGGTACCGGGGAGCTGTTTTTT
TRBV6-5	TRBJ2-1	-	-	CASREGLLNEQFF	TGTGCCAGCAGAGAGGGATTACTCAATGAGCAGTTCTTC
TRBV5-1	TRBJ1-2	-	TRBD1	CASSFEGTGLYGYTF	TGCGCCAGCAGCTTCGAAGGGACAGGGCTCTATGGCTACACCTTC
TRBV2	TRBJ2-7	-	-	CASSEYYRYGEQYF	TGTGCCAGCAGTGAATACTACAGATACGGGGAGCAGTACTTC
TRBV5-1	TRBJ1-1	-	-	CASSLGRLDRRATEAFF	TGCGCCAGCAGCCTTGGAAGGTTAGACAGGCGAGCGACTGAAGCTTTCTTT
TRBV29-1	TRBJ2-3	-	TRBD2	CSVASGKSTDTQYF	TGCAGCGTTGCTAGCGGGAAAAGCACAGATACGCAGTATTTT
TRBV11-2	TRBJ2-7	once	-	CASSLELTVSYEQYF	TGTGCCAGCAGCTTAGAATTGACAGTCTCCTACGAGCAGTACTTC
TRBV27	TRBJ2-7	-	-	CASSSTGTDSYEQYF	TGTGCCAGCAGTTCCACCGGGACGGACTCCTACGAGCAGTACTTC
TRBV10-1	TRBJ1-4	-	TRBD1	CASSESGDRNEKLFF	TGCGCCAGCAGTGAGTCGGGGGACAGGAATGAAAAACTGTTTTTT
TRBV11-2	TRBJ2-3	-	-	CASSLGDTQYF	TGTGCCAGCAGCCTAGGGGATACGCAGTATTTT
TRBV5-1	TRBJ1-2	-	-	CASRQDHGYGYTF	TGCGCCAGCAGACAGGATCATGGTTATGGCTACACCTTC
TRBV6-6	TRBJ2-7	-	TRBD1	CASSYSDPRGIYEQYF	TGTGCCAGCAGTTACTCGGATCCCAGGGGGATTTACGAGCAGTACTTC
TRBV7-2	TRBJ1-1	-	-	CASSLAGYGVTEAFF	TGTGCCAGCAGCTTAGCAGGGTATGGGGTCACTGAAGCTTTCTTT
TRBV11-3	TRBJ2-6	-	-	CASAGRGGANVLTF	TGTGCCAGCGCGGGTCGAGGTGGGGCCAACGTCCTGACTTTC
TRBV7-9	TRBJ2-7	-	-	CASSGGTLSSYEQYF	TGTGCCAGCAGCGGAGGGACTCTGAGCTCCTACGAGCAGTACTTC
TRBV5-4	TRBJ2-3	-	-	CASSPGLTRTDTQYF	TGTGCCAGCAGCCCGGGCCTAACTCGCACAGATACGCAGTATTTT
TRBV11-3	TRBJ2-1	-	-	CASSLAGGYNEQFF	TGTGCCAGCAGCTTAGCGGGCGGCTACAATGAGCAGTTCTTC
TRBV19	TRBJ1-5	-	-	CASRPTGPTNQPQHF	TGTGCCAGTAGGCCTACGGGGCCCACTAATCAGCCCCAGCATTTT
TRBV6-6	TRBJ1-1	-	-	CASSPDREAFF	TGTGCCAGCAGCCCCGACAGAGAAGCTTTCTTT
TRBV5-4	TRBJ2-7	-	TRBD1	CASSPGQGRVEQYF	TGTGCCAGCAGTCCGGGACAGGGAAGGGTCGAGCAGTACTTC
TRBV19	TRBJ1-2	-	-	CASSISIPGLYGYTF	TGTGCCAGTAGTATCTCTATCCCTGGACTCTATGGCTACACCTTC
TRBV7-2	TRBJ2-7	-	TRBD1	CASSSRQGAYEQYF	TGTGCCAGCAGCTCCCGACAGGGGGCGTACGAGCAGTACTTC
TRBV5-1	TRBJ2-3	-	-	CASSLRHRYSLSTDTQYF	TGCGCCAGCAGCTTACGTCATCGATATAGCCTCAGCACAGATACGCAGTATTTT